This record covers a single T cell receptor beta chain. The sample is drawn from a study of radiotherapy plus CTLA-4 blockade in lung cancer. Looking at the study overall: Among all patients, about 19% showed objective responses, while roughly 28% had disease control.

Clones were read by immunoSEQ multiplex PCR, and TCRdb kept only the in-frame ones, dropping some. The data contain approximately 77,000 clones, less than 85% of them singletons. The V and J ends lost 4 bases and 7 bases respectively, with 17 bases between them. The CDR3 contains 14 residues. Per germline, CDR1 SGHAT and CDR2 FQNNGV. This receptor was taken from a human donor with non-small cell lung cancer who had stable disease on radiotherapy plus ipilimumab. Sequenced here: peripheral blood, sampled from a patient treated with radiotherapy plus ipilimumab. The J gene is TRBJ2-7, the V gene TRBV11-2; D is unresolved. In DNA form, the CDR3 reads TGTGCCAGCAGCTCAAGTTTTTGGGTGGGGGAGCAGTACTTC. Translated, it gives CASSSSFWVGEQYF.